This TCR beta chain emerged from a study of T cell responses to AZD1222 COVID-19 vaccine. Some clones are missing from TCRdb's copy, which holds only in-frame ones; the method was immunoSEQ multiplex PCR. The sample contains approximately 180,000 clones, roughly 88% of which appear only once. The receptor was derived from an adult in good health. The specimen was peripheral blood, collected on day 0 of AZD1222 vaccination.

This chain's CDR3 is CASSLPLEETQYF. CDR3 nucleotide sequence: TGTGCCAGCAGCTTGCCCCTAGAAGAGACCCAGTACTTC. The rearrangement joins TRBV5-4 to TRBJ2-5; D not resolved. The CDR3 is 13 residues long. Germline assignment: CDR1 SGHNT and CDR2 YYREEE (reference sequence). The V and J ends lost 1 base and 3 bases respectively, with 7 bases between them.